Below are 7 T cell receptor beta chains sequenced from a single sample in a study of blood T cells in healthy people across ages. It was with a sample-barcoded 5' primer and a J-beta primer mix that a second PCR of roughly 7 to 12 cycles was run. TCRdb analysed the 5' RACE reads with MiXCR anew, one entry per CDR3 protein. This table holds about 930,000 distinct CDR3 sequences, roughly 28% found once. The same data also went into a second study, on T cells of mothers and their children.

Sequencing was performed on blood. These receptors originate from a woman in her 40s in good health.

Many counts were recorded for this clonotype. CDR3 sequence: CASSHKGTGEEYNEQFF. CDR3 DNA sequence: TGCGCCAGCAGCCACAAAGGGACAGGGGAAGAATACAATGAGCAGTTCTTC. The chain couples TRBV4-1 to TRBJ2-1; TRBD1 aligns across 10 bases. CDR1 is MGHRA and CDR2 is YSYEKL in the germline V gene. The CDR3 runs to 17 residues. Trimming took 3 bases from V and 4 from J; bases not matched to a gene: 9.

The genes are TRBV6-1 and TRBJ2-5; 10 positions agree with TRBD1. The end of the DNA is better explained by TRBJ2-7, so the J call may be wrong. The CDR3 is 14 residues long. Germline loops: CDR1 MNHNS, CDR2 SASEGT. CDR3 protein: CASREGQGSSEQYF. CDR3 sequence (DNA): TGTGCCAGCAGGGAGGGACAGGGGAGTTCCGAGCAGTACTTC.

J is TRBJ1-2 and V is TRBV20-1; unclear D gene. Germline-derived CDR1 and CDR2 are DFQATT and SNEGSKA (reference sequence). The V gene lost 1 base and the J gene lost 4 bases, with 10 bases spanning the gap. The CDR3 covers 13 residues. As DNA, the CDR3 is TGCAGTGCTAGAGGTTGGACGGGCTATGGCTACACCTTC. The encoded protein is CSARGWTGYGYTF.

This clonotype was picked up many times. This sequence joins TRBV7-3 and TRBJ1-2; 11 positions match TRBD1. The V segment lost 5 bases and the J segment 6 bases; nucleotides outside the gene matches: 5. CDR3 length equals 14 residues. In germline, CDR1 is SGHTA, CDR2 FQGTGA. The CDR3 nucleotides read TGTGCCAGCAGCCGCGGACAGGGGGCGCATGGCTACACCTTC. Protein product: CASSRGQGAHGYTF.

With respect to this clonotype: A much larger clone differs by one base, so this may be a read error. This chain connects TRBV12-3 or TRBV12-4 to TRBJ1-5, with D unclear. The CDR3 runs to 13 residues. This CDR3 is CVSSKRTAQPQHF. CDR3 nucleotide sequence: TGTGTCAGCAGTAAACGGACGGCGCAGCCCCAGCATTTT.

Here the CDR3 DNA reads TGTGCCAGCAGTTACGACAGGGTGAACTATGGCTACACCTTC. Residues: CASSYDRVNYGYTF. The genes are TRBV6-6 and TRBJ1-2, with 7 bases that match TRBD1. This CDR3 has 14 residues. V gave up 2 bases and J gave up 2 bases; unmatched junction bases: 2. Germline loops: CDR1 MNHNY, CDR2 SVGAGI (reference sequence).

This clonotype was found a few times. The V gene is TRBV6-1, the J gene TRBJ1-1; D not certain. Germline loops: CDR1 MNHNS, CDR2 SASEGT. This CDR3 has 12 amino acids. Trimming took off 10 bases at V and 1 base at J, with 10 bases between the two ends. CDR3 sequence: CATRHSNTEAFF. CDR3 sequence (DNA): TGTGCCACTCGACATTCGAACACTGAAGCTTTCTTT.